The rows below give T cell receptor beta chains drawn from one sample of a study of PD-1 blockade in classical Hodgkin lymphoma. Method: immunoSEQ multiplex PCR; TCRdb's copy keeps in-frame clones and lacks some. The sample includes over 4,000 clones, roughly 64% seen only once; the top ten take 61%. The sequenced sample was peripheral blood mononuclear cells (PBMCs), obtained at baseline. The receptors here all came from a human donor with classical Hodgkin lymphoma. Each CDR3 is given with its conserved first and last residue. The order of the fields is J gene, V gene, D gene, clone size, CDR3 DNA, CDR3 protein. The D gene is left open where the match is weak. Size is stated for part of the rows, as once, few or many counts, or as a class when the clone is expanded.

TRBJ1-1,TRBV4-1,.,few,TGCGCCAGCAGCCAAGACCGGACAGCTGAAGCTTTCTTT,CASSQDRTAEAFF
TRBJ2-3,TRBV5-1,TRBD2,.,TGCGCCAGCAACCCAGGGACTAGCTCAACAGATACGCAGTATTTT,CASNPGTSSTDTQYF
TRBJ2-1,TRBV6-6,TRBD1,once,TGTGCCAGCAGTTACTCGGGGACAGACAATGAGCAGTTCTTC,CASSYSGTDNEQFF
TRBJ2-5,TRBV25-1,TRBD2,few,TGTGCCAGCAGCTCTAGCGGGGGGGATCTGGAGACCCAGTACTTC,CASSSSGGDLETQYF
TRBJ1-1,TRBV30,.,few,TGTGCCTGGAGTTCCCAGGGGGAAGCTTTCTTT,CAWSSQGEAFF
TRBJ2-1,TRBV5-1,TRBD2,once,TGCGCCAGCACCATTGGTGGGACTAGCGGGAGGGCCCTCAATGAGCAGTTCTTC,CASTIGGTSGRALNEQFF
TRBJ2-1,TRBV9,.,.,TGTGCCAGCAGAGGCACGGGTGGGTTAGAGGGAGATGAGCAGTTCTTC,CASRGTGGLEGDEQFF
TRBJ2-7,TRBV30,.,.,TGTGCCTGGAGTTTGACAGGTCCGCCAGACGAGCAGTACTTC,CAWSLTGPPDEQYF
TRBJ2-2,TRBV15,.,few,TGTGCCACCAGCAGAGATCAACTTAACACCGGGGAGCTGTTTTTT,CATSRDQLNTGELFF
TRBJ2-2,TRBV30,.,medium-sized,TGTGCCTGGAGGGAATACAACACCGGGGAGCTGTTTTTT,CAWREYNTGELFF
TRBJ2-1,TRBV19,TRBD2,few,TGTGCCAGTAGTATTATGGCCCTAGCGGGAGAGGAACAGTTCTTC,CASSIMALAGEEQFF
TRBJ2-7,TRBV11-2,TRBD1,.,TGTGCCAGCAGCTTAGAACCAGGGGGCAACGAGCAGTACTTC,CASSLEPGGNEQYF
TRBJ2-7,TRBV7-9,TRBD1,.,TGTGCCAGCAGCGAAGTTATGACAGGGCCGTACGAGCAGTACTTC,CASSEVMTGPYEQYF
TRBJ2-1,TRBV30,TRBD2,.,TGTGCCTGGAGTCCCGACGCTAGCGGGGGGGCAGACAATGAGCAGTTCTTC,CAWSPDASGGADNEQFF
TRBJ2-7,TRBV30,TRBD2,few,TGTGCCTGGAGTGCGGGACTACAATACGAGCAGTACTTC,CAWSAGLQYEQYF
TRBJ2-7,TRBV10-3,TRBD1,medium-sized,TGTGCCATCAGTGAGTTGGGACAGGGGGTCAACGAGCAGTACTTC,CAISELGQGVNEQYF
TRBJ2-3,TRBV9,.,.,TGTGCCAGCAGCGTAACGGGGTCAAGCACAGATACGCAGTATTTT,CASSVTGSSTDTQYF
TRBJ1-2,TRBV7-2,.,.,TGTGCCAGCAGTGAGGGGGTGGGAGCTAACTATGGCTACACCTTC,CASSEGVGANYGYTF
TRBJ2-1,TRBV9,.,.,TGTGCCAGCAGCGTAGACGAGAGCGGGTCTAAGTTCTTC,CASSVDESGSKFF
TRBJ2-3,TRBV5-1,.,.,TGCGCCAGCAGCACCCCCCCGGGGGTCACAGATACGCAGTATTTT,CASSTPPGVTDTQYF
TRBJ2-2,TRBV2,TRBD2,.,TGTGCCAGCAGCGGTGGACTAGCGAGGAACACCGGGGAGCTGTTTTTT,CASSGGLARNTGELFF
TRBJ2-7,TRBV5-1,.,.,TGCGCCAGCAGCTTGGGATACGGGGCGGGGGAGCAGTACTTC,CASSLGYGAGEQYF
TRBJ2-7,TRBV19,TRBD1,.,TGTGCCAGTAGTGTGGACAGGACCAGTACCTACGAGCAGTACTTC,CASSVDRTSTYEQYF
TRBJ2-7,TRBV7-6,TRBD1,.,TGTGCCAGCAGCCCACAGGGGGCCACCTACGAGCAGTACTTC,CASSPQGATYEQYF
TRBJ2-7,TRBV9,TRBD1,few,TGTGCCAGCAGCATAACGGACAGGGGGCACGAGCAGTACTTC,CASSITDRGHEQYF
TRBJ1-1,TRBV19,.,.,TGTGCCAGTAGTACACAGATGAACACTGAAGCTTTCTTT,CASSTQMNTEAFF
TRBJ2-1,TRBV4-1,TRBD2,.,TGCGCCAGCAGCCAAGAATCGGCGGGGGGGTGGAATGAGCAGTTCTTC,CASSQESAGGWNEQFF
TRBJ2-1,TRBV6-4,.,.,TGTGCCAGCAGTGACTCGTCACACCTTACGGCTTACAATGAGCAGTTCTTC,CASSDSSHLTAYNEQFF
TRBJ1-5,TRBV19,.,medium-sized,TGTGCCAGTAGTGCCAGCCCGGATCAGCCCCAGCATTTT,CASSASPDQPQHF
TRBJ2-1,TRBV11-2,.,few,TGTGCCAGCAGCCGGACAGCCTCGGGCAATGAGCAGTTCTTC,CASSRTASGNEQFF
TRBJ2-1,TRBV11-2,TRBD2,.,TGTGCCAGCAGCTTAACCGGGGGGTGGTCCAATGAGCAGTTCTTC,CASSLTGGWSNEQFF
TRBJ2-7,TRBV30,.,.,TGTGCCTGGAGTGTACATGGGGGTAACCACGAGCAGTACTTC,CAWSVHGGNHEQYF
TRBJ2-1,TRBV6-1,TRBD2,.,TGTGCCAGCACCGAAGGAGCGGGACCGTACAATGAGCAGTTCTTC,CASTEGAGPYNEQFF
TRBJ1-1,TRBV5-8,TRBD1,.,TGTGCCAGCAGAAAGAGGCAGGGGGGATATGTAACTGAAGCTTTCTTT,CASRKRQGGYVTEAFF
TRBJ2-7,TRBV7-9,.,.,TGTGCCAGCAGCTTCCCGACAGCTTACGAGCAGTACTTC,CASSFPTAYEQYF
TRBJ1-4,TRBV19,.,.,TGTGCCAGTAGCCTCAAACCGGGGCCCGGCGGGAAAAAACTGTTTTTT,CASSLKPGPGGKKLFF
TRBJ2-1,TRBV28,.,few,TGTGCCAGCAGTTCTGGGGGTAGCTCCTACAATGAGCAGTTCTTC,CASSSGGSSYNEQFF
TRBJ1-1,TRBV5-4,.,.,TGTGCCAGCAGCTTGGGACTGCTTCCCTCAAACACTGAAGCTTTCTTT,CASSLGLLPSNTEAFF
TRBJ2-3,TRBV5-1,TRBD2,medium-sized,TGCGCCAGCAGCTCGGACCCGGGACTACCTAGCGCGTATTTT,CASSSDPGLPSAYF